This entry lists 20 T cell receptor beta chains sequenced from one sample in a study of T-cell memory formation after mild COVID-19. TCRdb reprocessed the 5' RACE reads with MiXCR, giving one entry per CDR3 protein. The data hold about half a million distinct CDR3 sequences, with about 18% observed a single time. The material sequenced was PBMCs or a T cell subset sorted from them (not recorded which). Receptors originate from an adult woman who had mild COVID-19 (a few samples of this study predate the infection). Cell type and time point are not known.

This clonotype was counted a few times. The chain employs TRBV7-2 and TRBJ2-5; no reliable D call. In germline, CDR1 is SGHTA, CDR2 FQGNSA. Trimming removed 5 bases from V and 2 bases from J, with 12 bases in between. This CDR3 has 14 residues. CDR3 DNA: TGTGCCAGCAGCCCGATTCAGTGGCAAGAGACCCAGTACTTC. Its protein product is CASSPIQWQETQYF.

The CDR3 protein is CASSPGAHEQYF. CDR3 nucleotides: TGTGCCAGCAGTCCCGGGGCGCACGAGCAGTACTTC. The rearrangement uses TRBV7-9 and TRBJ2-7; D may be TRBD1 or TRBD2 (5 bases each). The CDR3 spans 12 residues. Germline V gene sequence: CDR1 SEHNR, CDR2 FQNEAQ (reference sequence). The ends were cut back, 6 bases at V and 5 bases at J, with 11 bases in the middle.

In its sample, this clonotype was seen a few times. A much larger clone lies a single base off, so this may be a read error. This chain links TRBV27 with TRBJ2-2, with TRBD1 identical over 8 bases. This CDR3 has 16 residues. V dropped 2 bases and J dropped 6; count of bases not matched to a gene: 8. CDR1 MNHEY and CDR2 SMNVEV come from the germline V gene (reference sequence). As DNA, the CDR3 is TGTGCCAGCAGTTTAGATGGCAGGGGGCAGGCCGGGGAGCTGTTTTTT. This codes for CASSLDGRGQAGELFF.

The chain is built from TRBV29-1 and TRBJ1-2; D is perhaps TRBD1 (6 bases). V lost 1 base to trimming and J lost 4 bases, with 16 bases between them. Per the germline V gene, CDR1 is SQVTM and CDR2 is ANQGSEA. CDR3 length: 15 residues. The CDR3 coding sequence is TGCAGCGTTGAAGCCTCGACAGGAATGTTCTATGGCTACACCTTC. As protein: CSVEASTGMFYGYTF.

A note on this clonotype: One end of the junction fails to match germline, which may point to a read error. The J gene is TRBJ2-7, the V gene TRBV4-1; 8 bases line up with TRBD2. The CDR3 extends over 18 amino acids. Germline values: CDR1 MGHRA, CDR2 YSYEKL. The DNA for the CDR3 is TGCGACAGCAGCCAACCCACCGCGGGGGGAAGATCATCCTACGAGCAGTACTTC. Amino acids: CDSSQPTAGGRSSYEQYF.

This clonotype has at least ten counts. The chain carries TRBV4-1 and TRBJ2-7, with 7 positions matching TRBD1. Germline CDR1 and CDR2: MGHRA and YSYEKL. The junction had 3 bases not matched to a gene; V was cut back by 3 bases and J by 4 bases. This CDR3 has 13 amino acids. CDR3 region: CASSQSQGYEQYF. The DNA of the CDR3 is TGCGCCAGCAGCCAGTCACAGGGGTACGAGCAGTACTTC.

In its sample, this clonotype was seen a few times. The chain is built from TRBV15 and TRBJ2-7; 8 nucleotides agree with TRBD2. V was pared by 3 bases and J by 2 bases, with 9 bases of the junction left unmatched. CDR3 length: 16 amino acids. CDR1 and CDR2 (germline): LNHNV, YYDKDF (reference sequence). CDR3 bases: TGTGCCACCAGCAGGCGAGCGGGAGATCCGCCCTACGAGCAGTACTTC. As protein: CATSRRAGDPPYEQYF.

For the CDR3, the DNA is TGTGCCAGCAGATCTAGGGCCGCCTACGAGCAGTACTTC. This encodes CASRSRAAYEQYF. The chain has TRBV6-5 and TRBJ2-7; D unclear. The V gene lost 6 bases and the J gene lost 2 bases, with 11 bases spanning the gap. Germline CDR1 and CDR2: MNHEY and SVGAGI. The CDR3 has 13 residues.

The chain carries TRBV11-2 and TRBJ1-1; possible D gene TRBD1, 5 bases. Trimming pared 5 bases from V and 6 bases from J, leaving 19 bases between. This CDR3 comprises 15 residues. The germline V gene has CDR1 SGHAT and CDR2 FQNNGV. The CDR3 protein is CASSPAVGAGAEAFF. In DNA form, the CDR3 reads TGTGCCAGCAGCCCAGCCGTAGGGGCAGGAGCTGAAGCTTTCTTT.

The V and J genes are TRBV15 and TRBJ2-1, with TRBD2 matching 11 bases. V lost 0 bases and J lost 10; bases outside the gene matches: 2. Germline values: CDR1 LNHNV, CDR2 YYDKDF (reference sequence). This CDR3 contains 14 residues. CDR3 protein: CATSRELAGDEQFF. The CDR3 region has the DNA TGTGCCACCAGCAGAGAACTAGCGGGGGACGAGCAGTTCTTC.

This clonotype was counted only a few times. The V gene is TRBV24-1, the J gene TRBJ2-7; D possibly corresponds to TRBD2 (5 bases). Germline values: CDR1 KGHDR, CDR2 SFDVKD. Deletions cut 3 bases from V and 1 base from J, with 9 bases between. The length of the CDR3 is 14 residues. The CDR3 sequence: CATSDGETSYEQYF. Here the CDR3 DNA reads TGTGCCACCAGTGATGGGGAGACTTCCTACGAGCAGTACTTC.

CDR3 region: CSAGTGAGGNTIYF. CDR3 nucleotides: TGCAGTGCTGGAACAGGGGCGGGTGGAAACACCATATATTTT. The V call is TRBV20-1, the J call TRBJ1-3, with 7 bases identical to TRBD1. The CDR3 loop spans 14 amino acids. The V gene end was trimmed by 5 bases and the J gene end by 3 bases; junction bases not matched to a gene: 7. Germline assignment: CDR1 DFQATT and CDR2 SNEGSKA (reference sequence).

This clonotype was observed a few times. The rearrangement joins TRBV29-1 to TRBJ1-2; D is unclear. This CDR3 spans 13 amino acids. Between the trimmed V and J ends, which lost 6 bases and 5 bases, there was a span of 16 bases. CDR1 SQVTM and CDR2 ANQGSEA come from the germline V gene. CDR3 DNA sequence: TGCAGCGTCGGCGGACTTGATGGGTATGGCTACACCTTC. It is translated as CSVGGLDGYGYTF.

This clonotype has just a few counts. The chain links TRBV29-1 to TRBJ2-7; D possibly corresponds to TRBD2 (6 bases). From germline, CDR1 is SQVTM and CDR2 ANQGSEA. V was clipped by 6 bases and J by 5 bases, with 17 bases between them. The CDR3 has 13 amino acids. DNA for the CDR3: TGCAGCGTCCGACGTCCGGGGGACCACGAGCAGTACTTC. Its translation is CSVRRPGDHEQYF.

This clonotype was picked up a small number of times. V and J are TRBV29-1 and TRBJ2-7, with a tentative D call TRBD2 (6 bases). Germline V gene lookup returns CDR1 SQVTM and CDR2 ANQGSEA. The CDR3 spans 12 residues. V lost 3 bases to trimming and J lost 6 bases, with 12 bases between them. The CDR3 is CSVEGDSPEQYF. In DNA, the CDR3 is TGCAGCGTTGAGGGGGACTCCCCCGAGCAGTACTTC.

V is TRBV7-9 and J is TRBJ2-1; 7 nucleotides match TRBD1. The CDR3 loop spans 13 amino acids. The V and J ends lost 4 bases and 8 bases, in that order; junction bases with no gene match: 5. The V gene's germline CDR1 is SEHNR and CDR2 FQNEAQ (reference sequence). CDR3 amino acids: CASSSTGRYEQFF. As DNA, the CDR3 is TGTGCCAGCAGCTCGACAGGGCGGTATGAGCAGTTCTTC.

The J gene is TRBJ2-1, the V gene TRBV29-1, with D unresolved. V was trimmed by 1 base and J by 6 bases, leaving 10 bases between them. The CDR3 runs 13 residues. Germline V CDR1 and CDR2: SQVTM, ANQGSEA. The CDR3, as DNA: TGCAGCGTTGAAGGTTGGGCAGTCAATGAGCAGTTCTTC. This gives the protein CSVEGWAVNEQFF.

This chain links TRBV5-1 with TRBJ2-7; no clear D gene. V was cut by 2 bases and J by 6 bases, with 12 bases left in between. From germline, CDR1 is SGHRS and CDR2 YFSETQ. The CDR3 extends over 13 amino acids. In DNA form, the CDR3 reads TGCGCCAGCAGCTTAAATTTCACGCCCGAGCAGTACTTC. Translation gives CASSLNFTPEQYF.

The chain couples TRBV5-1 to TRBJ1-5; possible D gene TRBD1, 5 bases. V shed 3 bases and J shed 2 bases, with 9 bases lying between them. Germline values: CDR1 SGHRS, CDR2 YFSETQ. The CDR3 runs 14 residues. DNA of the CDR3: TGCGCCAGCAGCTACGACAGCCGCAATCAGCCCCAGCATTTT. Protein: CASSYDSRNQPQHF.

This clonotype was observed a handful of times. V is TRBV3-1 and J is TRBJ2-2; 9 nucleotides agree with TRBD2. Losses at the gene ends were 0 bases for V and 3 bases for J; bases not matched to a gene: 8. Germline V gene data show CDR1 as LGHDT and CDR2 as YNNKEL (reference sequence). The CDR3 consists of 18 residues. The CDR3 sequence is CASSQEPLAGHYTGELFF. CDR3 in DNA: TGTGCCAGCAGCCAAGAGCCCCTAGCGGGGCATTACACCGGGGAGCTGTTTTTT.